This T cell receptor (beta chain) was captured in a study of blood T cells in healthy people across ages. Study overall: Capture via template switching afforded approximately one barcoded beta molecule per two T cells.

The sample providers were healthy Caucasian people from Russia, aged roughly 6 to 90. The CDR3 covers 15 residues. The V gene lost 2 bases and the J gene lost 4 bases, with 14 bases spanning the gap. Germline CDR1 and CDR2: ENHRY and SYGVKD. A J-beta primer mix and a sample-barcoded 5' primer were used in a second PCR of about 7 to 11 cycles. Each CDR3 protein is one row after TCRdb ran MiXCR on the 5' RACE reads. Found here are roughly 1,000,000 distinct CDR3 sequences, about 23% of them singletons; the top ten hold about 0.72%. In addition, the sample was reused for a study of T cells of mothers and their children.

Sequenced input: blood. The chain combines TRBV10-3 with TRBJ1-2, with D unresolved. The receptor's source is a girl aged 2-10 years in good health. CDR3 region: CAISEQTGPSYGYTF. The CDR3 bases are TGTGCCATCAGTGAGCAAACCGGGCCCTCCTATGGCTACACCTTC.